This TCR beta chain was retrieved from a study of CD8+CD57+ T cells in acquired aplastic anemia. Turning to the study itself: Sorted CD4+ and CD8+ cell DNA averaged roughly 3.2 ug.

The template for TCR beta VDJ and CDR3 sequence profiling was genomic DNA. TCRdb re-derived calls from the reads in MiXCR, one entry per CDR3 protein. The sample shows around 230,000 distinct CDR3 sequences, 61% of them seen only once. Sequencing was carried out using sorted CD4+, CD8+, or CD8+CD57+ T cells (not recorded which) from PBMCs. The sequence was collected from a human donor in good health.

The CDR3 is CASPSGTAFGQPQHF. Written as DNA, the CDR3 is TGTGCCAGCCCCTCCGGGACAGCTTTCGGTCAGCCCCAGCATTTT. The genes are TRBV7-8 and TRBJ1-5, with 7 positions matching TRBD1. Germline values: CDR1 SGHVS, CDR2 FQNEAQ. With V trimmed by 8 bases and J by 6 bases, 13 bases remained unmatched. This CDR3 comprises 15 residues.